Listed below are T cell receptor beta chains from one sample, sequenced in a study of T cells after posttransplantation cyclophosphamide. TCRdb's table, derived via immunoSEQ multiplex PCR, lists solely in-frame clones and lacks some. The sample records 23,000 or so clones, around 85% being singletons. The specimen was PBMCs, collected after allogeneic stem cell transplant with posttransplant cyclophosphamide. The receptors were gathered from a female patient in her 30s who received an allogeneic stem cell transplant from an unrelated donor, was CMV-positive, and had no GVHD. Some T cells may possibly be graft donor cells. Each CDR3 is given with its conserved first and last residue. Fields, in order: V gene, clone size, D gene, J gene, CDR3 protein, CDR3 DNA. The D gene is left open where the match is weak. Some rows have no size entry. The others give once, few or many, or a class for an expanded clone.

>TRBV7-9|few|.|TRBJ1-1
CASRSEGNTEAFF
TGTGCCAGCAGATCCGAGGGAAACACTGAAGCTTTCTTT
>TRBV10-3|.|.|TRBJ2-5
CAISESTGVRETQYF
TGTGCCATCAGTGAGTCTACGGGGGTTCGAGAGACCCAGTACTTC
>TRBV6-1|.|.|TRBJ1-5
CASSGPRGNQPQHF
TGTGCCAGCAGTGGACCCAGGGGTAATCAGCCCCAGCATTTT
>TRBV7-7|.|TRBD2|TRBJ2-1
CASSESGGPFVGNEQFF
TGTGCCAGCAGCGAAAGCGGGGGGCCTTTCGTGGGCAATGAGCAGTTCTTC
>TRBV18|.|TRBD2|TRBJ2-1
CASSPASGSEQFF
TGTGCCAGCTCACCAGCTAGCGGGTCAGAGCAGTTCTTC
>TRBV7-9|.|TRBD1|TRBJ1-1
CASSLGGGQGGTEAFF
TGTGCCAGCAGCTTAGGCGGCGGACAGGGCGGCACTGAAGCTTTCTTT
>TRBV5-6|.|TRBD1|TRBJ1-2
CASSLATGGTYGYTF
TGTGCCAGCAGCTTGGCCACAGGGGGAACTTATGGCTACACCTTC
>TRBV27|.|.|TRBJ2-5
CASSFLGQPQETQYF
TGTGCCAGCAGTTTCCTCGGACAGCCCCAAGAGACCCAGTACTTC
>TRBV19|.|.|TRBJ1-5
CASSINNQPQHF
TGTGCCAGTAGTATTAACAATCAGCCCCAGCATTTT
>TRBV5-1|once|TRBD1|TRBJ2-5
CASSLTGGEVPETQYF
TGCGCCAGCAGCTTGACAGGGGGCGAGGTTCCGGAGACCCAGTACTTC
>TRBV7-3|.|.|TRBJ2-5
CASSSGTLKETQYF
TGTGCCAGCAGCTCAGGGACTTTGAAAGAGACCCAGTACTTC
>TRBV5-1|.|.|TRBJ2-3
CASSLDTPGTQYF
TGCGCCAGCAGCTTGGATACCCCGGGTACGCAGTATTTT
>TRBV10-3|.|TRBD1|TRBJ1-3
CAISEPDRVTGNTIYF
TGTGCCATCAGTGAGCCTGACAGGGTAACTGGAAACACCATATATTTT
>TRBV28|.|TRBD1|TRBJ2-7
CASSFLSGDRSYEQYF
TGTGCCAGCAGTTTCCTTTCAGGGGACAGGTCCTACGAGCAGTACTTC
>TRBV4-3|.|.|TRBJ1-4
CASSQDLDSANEKLFF
TGCGCCAGCAGCCAAGATCTCGACAGTGCTAATGAAAAACTGTTTTTT
>TRBV6-6|.|TRBD1|TRBJ2-7
CASSPLRGNFYEQYF
TGTGCCAGCAGTCCACTCAGGGGGAACTTCTACGAGCAGTACTTC
>TRBV30|once|.|TRBJ2-6
CAWLRGGATSSGANVLTF
TGTGCCTGGCTTCGAGGGGGGGCCACGAGCTCTGGGGCCAACGTCCTGACTTTC
>TRBV4-3|once|TRBD1|TRBJ1-5
CASSQGTGHQPQHF
TGCGCCAGCAGCCAGGGGACAGGGCATCAGCCCCAGCATTTT
>TRBV27|.|.|TRBJ2-1
CASSLSSLVVSSSYNEQFF
TGTGCCAGCAGTTTAAGCTCGCTAGTAGTTTCTAGCTCCTACAATGAGCAGTTCTTC
>TRBV5-6|.|TRBD1|TRBJ1-6
CASSPQDRGGSPLHF
TGTGCCAGCAGCCCCCAGGACAGGGGCGGTTCACCCCTCCACTTT
>TRBV4-1|.|.|TRBJ2-3
CASSQVTLTSTDTQYF
TGCGCCAGCAGCCAAGTAACCCTAACTAGCACAGATACGCAGTATTTT
>TRBV7-6|.|.|TRBJ1-2
CASSLAAGPSGGYGYTF
TGTGCCAGCAGCTTAGCGGCAGGGCCGTCCGGGGGCTATGGCTACACCTTC
>TRBV18|.|TRBD1|TRBJ2-7
CASSPLPQGALAYEQYF
TGTGCCAGCTCACCGCTCCCTCAGGGGGCCCTCGCCTACGAGCAGTACTTC
>TRBV2|few|TRBD1|TRBJ1-4
CASSSGTDEKLFF
TGTGCCAGCAGTTCCGGGACAGATGAAAAACTGTTTTTT
>TRBV18|few|.|TRBJ1-2
CASSLREERYGYTF
TGTGCCAGCTCACTCAGGGAGGAACGCTATGGCTACACCTTC
>TRBV10-2|.|.|TRBJ2-5
CASSEGGRETQYF
TGCGCCAGCAGTGAGGGGGGCAGGGAGACCCAGTACTTC
>TRBV11-3|.|.|TRBJ2-3
CAEFTQYF
TGTGCCGAGTTTACGCAGTATTTT
>TRBV7-6|.|TRBD1|TRBJ2-6
CASSLLDRAGGANVLTF
TGTGCCAGCAGCTTACTCGACAGGGCTGGAGGGGCCAACGTCCTGACTTTC
>TRBV29-1|.|TRBD1|TRBJ1-6
CSVFRGHYNSPLHF
TGCAGCGTTTTTAGGGGGCATTATAATTCACCCCTCCACTTT
>TRBV5-6|.|.|TRBJ2-3
CASSFDSRSSTDTQYF
TGTGCCAGCAGCTTTGATAGTAGATCTAGCACAGATACGCAGTATTTT
>TRBV19|.|.|TRBJ1-1
CASSLGSSEAFF
TGTGCCAGTAGTTTGGGTAGCTCTGAAGCTTTCTTT
>TRBV7-8|.|.|TRBJ1-1
CASSLGTRRFAEAFF
TGTGCCAGCAGCTTAGGTACCAGGAGGTTCGCTGAAGCTTTCTTT
>TRBV5-1|.|TRBD1|TRBJ1-2
CASSFWGQGDGYTF
TGCGCCAGCAGCTTCTGGGGACAGGGAGATGGCTACACCTTC
>TRBV19|.|TRBD2|TRBJ2-3
CASSTLADGKLNTQYF
TGTGCCAGTAGTACACTAGCGGACGGCAAATTGAATACGCAGTATTTT
>TRBV5-1|.|TRBD1|TRBJ2-2
CASSLGTGGNTGELFF
TGCGCCAGCAGCTTGGGGACAGGGGGGAACACCGGGGAGCTGTTTTTT
>TRBV5-4|.|.|TRBJ2-7
CASSLTGTYEQYF
TGTGCCAGCAGCTTAACCGGGACCTACGAGCAGTACTTC
>TRBV6-1|.|.|TRBJ1-2
CASRDPYRVVGYTF
TGTGCCAGCAGGGACCCCTACAGGGTAGTAGGCTACACCTTC
>TRBV10-3|.|TRBD1|TRBJ1-1
CAISPRGAAGMNTEAFF
TGTGCCATCAGTCCCAGGGGGGCCGCGGGCATGAACACTGAAGCTTTCTTT
>TRBV28|once|.|TRBJ2-7
CASRPGQSYEQYF
TGTGCCAGCAGGCCCGGACAGTCCTACGAGCAGTACTTC
>TRBV27|.|TRBD1|TRBJ2-7
CASSLTRGTAEQYF
TGTGCCAGCAGTTTAACCCGTGGGACAGCCGAGCAGTACTTC
>TRBV6-1|.|TRBD2|TRBJ2-5
CASSETGRVETQYF
TGTGCCAGCAGTGAGACCGGGAGGGTAGAGACCCAGTACTTC
>TRBV4-3|.|TRBD1|TRBJ2-1
CASSLRQGVLHEQFF
TGCGCCAGCAGCCTACGACAGGGAGTCCTCCATGAGCAGTTCTTC
>TRBV4-2|.|.|TRBJ2-1
CASSPLEKMIEQFF
TGTGCCAGCAGCCCCTTAGAGAAGATGATTGAGCAGTTCTTC
>TRBV6-5|.|TRBD2|TRBJ2-7
CASSIAGFSSYEQYF
TGTGCCAGCAGCATAGCGGGCTTTAGCTCCTACGAGCAGTACTTC
>TRBV5-5|.|TRBD1|TRBJ1-1
CASSLRQGLMNTEAFF
TGTGCCAGCAGCTTGCGACAGGGGCTGATGAACACTGAAGCTTTCTTT
>TRBV7-2|.|.|TRBJ1-2
CASRQTGTNYGYTF
TGTGCCAGCAGGCAAACAGGGACGAACTATGGCTACACCTTC
>TRBV5-5|.|.|TRBJ2-7
CASSLGRNQGYEQYF
TGTGCCAGCAGCTTGGGACGGAACCAGGGCTACGAGCAGTACTTC
>TRBV19|.|.|TRBJ2-5
CASSMATVGGQYF
TGTGCCAGTAGTATGGCAACAGTCGGGGGCCAGTACTTC
>TRBV6-5|.|.|TRBJ2-7
CASSGSGLYEQYF
TGTGCCAGCAGTGGATCGGGACTCTACGAGCAGTACTTC
>TRBV5-1|.|TRBD2|TRBJ2-5
CASTVKPIGEGFETQYF
TGCGCCAGCACCGTGAAGCCTATCGGGGAGGGATTTGAGACCCAGTACTTC
>TRBV6-6|.|TRBD2|TRBJ2-1
CASSYTSGTYNEQFF
TGTGCCAGCAGTTATACTAGCGGAACCTACAATGAGCAGTTCTTC
>TRBV5-4|.|.|TRBJ1-6
CASSLGGTPGADSPLHF
TGTGCCAGCAGCCTTGGGGGGACCCCGGGCGCGGATTCACCCCTCCACTTT
>TRBV18|.|TRBD1|TRBJ2-7
CASATGGSSYEQYF
TGTGCCAGTGCAACAGGGGGATCCTCCTACGAGCAGTACTTC
>TRBV25-1|.|TRBD1|TRBJ2-1
CASSESMPWTGGYNEQFF
TGTGCCAGCAGTGAATCAATGCCCTGGACAGGGGGATACAATGAGCAGTTCTTC
>TRBV9|medium-sized|.|TRBJ2-3
CASSVVEGDTDTQYF
TGTGCCAGCAGCGTAGTTGAGGGGGACACAGATACGCAGTATTTT